This T cell receptor (beta chain) is drawn from a study of shared clonotypes between healthy human individuals. The overall study: The composition of the donors was a couple of women and a few men aged 18 to 49.

The donor cohort consisted entirely of Caucasian adults residing in Nashville, Tennessee. Only in-frame clones appear in the TCRdb table, and some are missing; sequencing was by immunoSEQ multiplex PCR. The repertoire holds approximately 2.5 million clones, with approximately 94% as singletons. Concerning this clone: The antigen remains undetermined.

Germline values: CDR1 SQVTM, CDR2 ANQGSEA. The CDR3 is made up of 14 amino acids. The V end was cut by 4 bases, the J end by 5 bases, with 16 bases between. Study-level findings and limits: About 4.5% of naive CD4 clonotypes were common to a handful of donors.

J is TRBJ2-3 and V is TRBV29-1; maybe TRBD2 (6 bases). The sequenced material came from naive CD4+ T cells sorted from blood. Subset meaning: CD45RA+ positively selected. This sequence was found in a man between 18 and 35 years old in good health. DNA of the CDR3: TGCAGCGTTGCTACTAGCTCGGTAGGAGATACGCAGTATTTT. Amino acids: CSVATSSVGDTQYF.